The T cell receptor beta chain described here comes from a study of immune evolution from preneoplasia to lung adenocarcinoma. Study-level results: From normal lung to invasive adenocarcinoma, top clone frequencies appeared to decrease.

Premalignant or tumor cells were enriched by macro-dissection after pathologic assessment. As concerns this clone: Its antigen is not identified.

TCRdb's copy holds only in-frame clones and misses some; the assay was immunoSEQ multiplex PCR. The sample gives approximately 9,500 clones, around 90% of which show up once; about 2.5% is in the top ten. CDR3 length: 13 amino acids. Deletions cut 6 bases from V and 4 bases from J, with 15 bases between. Looked up from germline, CDR1 is SQVTM and CDR2 is ANQGSEA. V gene TRBV29-1 combines with J gene TRBJ1-1, with D tentatively TRBD1 (5 bases). The sample was FFPE invasive lung adenocarcinoma tissue. The TCR was taken from a person aged 70 to 85 with invasive lung adenocarcinoma. CDR3 residues: CSVGRGFGTEAFF. The CDR3 DNA follows: TGCAGCGTCGGAAGGGGTTTTGGCACTGAAGCTTTCTTT.